The 2 T cell receptor beta chains below were found in one sample sequenced in a study of T-cell memory formation after mild COVID-19 (dated by TCRdb to the early 2020s). The method behind the library was 5' RACE. Sequencing was carried out with an Illumina NovaSeq 6000. TCRdb reprocessing: public reads trimmed at Q25 with fastp, clones called with MiXCR, in-frame beta chains kept. Entries are consolidated by CDR3 protein sequence, retaining the most common genes and DNA. This sample has more than 35,000 distinct CDR3 sequences in its table, and 9.5% of those were observed once. Roughly 12% of the sample comes from the top ten. Input material: PBMCs or a T cell subset sorted from them (not recorded which). These receptors all come from an adult woman who had mild COVID-19 (a few samples of this study predate the infection). The sample titles of this study are shuffled in the database, so cell type and time point are left out; the donor was told from shared clones.

This clonotype was picked up a small number of times. The rearrangement joins TRBV29-1 to TRBJ2-3; D possibly uses TRBD1 or TRBD2 (7 bases each). Germline V gene sequence: CDR1 SQVTM, CDR2 ANQGSEA. The CDR3 contains 14 residues. V lost 7 bases and J lost 0, with 14 bases in between. The CDR3 DNA sequence: TGCAGCGCATCAGGGGGGGCTAGCACAGATACGCAGTATTTT. It translates to CSASGGASTDTQYF.

This clonotype was counted a few times. The chain joins TRBV13 to TRBJ1-2; D ambiguous. The CDR3 is 16 residues long. Looked up from germline, CDR1 is PRHDT and CDR2 is FYEKMQ (reference sequence). Trimming left V 3 bases short and J 0 bases short, with 14 bases between. Here the CDR3 DNA reads TGTGCCAGCAGCTTGGTTTACAACGGGGCTAACTATGGCTACACCTTC. It codes for CASSLVYNGANYGYTF.